One sample yielded the 27 T cell receptor beta chains listed below, sequenced in a study of cytomegalovirus exposure and HLA in healthy donors. The assay was immunoSEQ multiplex PCR, and TCRdb's table has in-frame clones only and misses some. The profile shows 150,000 to 200,000 clones, about 80% of them singletons. The specimen sequenced was PBMCs. The receptors shown here come from a man between 18 and 29 years old in good health and CMV-seropositive.

The chain combines TRBV4-3 with TRBJ1-2, with 9 bases that match TRBD1. This CDR3 spans 16 amino acids. Germline values: CDR1 LGHNA, CDR2 YSLEER. V was pared by 0 bases and J by 1 base, with 3 bases of the junction left unmatched. The DNA of the CDR3 is TGCGCCAGCAGCCAAGATGGGACAGGGATTAACTATGGCTACACCTTC. It is translated as CASSQDGTGINYGYTF.

V and J are TRBV14 and TRBJ2-1, with 8 bases fitting TRBD2. The germline V gene has CDR1 SGHDN and CDR2 FVKESK. The CDR3 extends over 12 amino acids. Trimming took 6 bases from V and 7 from J; bases not matched to a gene: 2. CDR3 nucleotide sequence: TGTGCCAGCAGACTAGCGGTTAATGAGCAGTTCTTC. Its translation is CASRLAVNEQFF.

This chain joins TRBV4-1 and TRBJ2-7, with 10 bases lining up with TRBD2. The V segment lost 3 bases and the J segment 1 base; nucleotides outside the gene matches: 9. Per germline, CDR1 MGHRA and CDR2 YSYEKL. The CDR3 runs 17 residues. The CDR3 loop is CASSHRLAGERSYEQYF. The CDR3 nucleotides read TGCGCCAGCAGCCATCGCCTAGCGGGAGAACGGTCCTACGAGCAGTACTTC.

The sample holds one count of this clone. The chain joins TRBV28 to TRBJ2-2, with D maybe TRBD1 (5 bases). Looked up from germline, CDR1 is MDHEN and CDR2 is SYDVKM. Trimming removed 2 bases from V and 3 bases from J, with 10 bases in between. The CDR3 sequence is 15 residues long. The CDR3 coding sequence is TGTGCCAGCAGTTTACCTGACAGAGACACCGGGGAGCTGTTTTTT. It is translated as CASSLPDRDTGELFF. The variable domain in full, with the rest retrieved from reference TRBV28 and TRBJ2-2, is DVKVTQSSRYLVKRTGEKVFLECVQDMDHENMFWYRQDPGLGLRLIYFSYDVKMKEKGDIPEGYSVSREKKERFSLILESASTNQTSMYLCASSLPDRDTGELFFGEGSRLTVL.

The chain couples TRBV6-5 to TRBJ1-5, with D uncertain. The CDR3 contains 14 residues. In germline, CDR1 is MNHEY, CDR2 SVGAGI. Between the trimmed V and J ends, which lost 6 bases and 0 bases, there was a span of 9 bases. Here the CDR3 reads CASRPAVSNQPQHF. DNA of the CDR3: TGTGCCAGCAGACCCGCGGTTAGCAATCAGCCCCAGCATTTT.

The J gene is TRBJ2-1, the V gene TRBV27; D is perhaps TRBD1 (6 bases). The V end lost 5 bases, the J end lost 3 bases, and 8 bases lay between the germline ends. The CDR3 is 13 amino acids. Germline V gene data show CDR1 as MNHEY and CDR2 as SMNVEV (reference sequence). The CDR3 protein is CASSLGGYNEQFF. In DNA, the CDR3 is TGTGCCAGCAGTCTAGGGGGCTACAATGAGCAGTTCTTC.

The chain is built from TRBV4-1 and TRBJ2-1, with a possible D match to TRBD2 (7 bases). This CDR3 spans 16 amino acids. Trimming shortened V by 0 bases and J by 4 bases, and 13 bases separated the two germline ends. The germline gives CDR1 MGHRA, CDR2 YSYEKL. CDR3 amino acids: CASSQEVRGGYNEQFF. The DNA for the CDR3 is TGCGCCAGCAGCCAAGAAGTGAGGGGGGGATACAATGAGCAGTTCTTC.

The chain combines TRBV6-1 with TRBJ2-2; tentative D call: TRBD2 (5 bases). The length of the CDR3 is 15 residues. The ends were cut back, 6 bases at V and 0 bases at J, with 11 bases in the middle. In germline, CDR1 is MNHNS, CDR2 SASEGT. The CDR3 sequence is CASRKASPNTGELFF. CDR3 DNA: TGTGCCAGCAGAAAGGCTAGCCCGAACACCGGGGAGCTGTTTTTT.

V and J are TRBV29-1 and TRBJ2-5, with 7 bases aligning to TRBD2. The CDR3 spans 15 residues. Germline assignment: CDR1 SQVTM and CDR2 ANQGSEA. V dropped 4 bases and J dropped 2; count of bases not matched to a gene: 10. The CDR3 region has the DNA TGCAGCGTTGCAGGACTAGGTGGATCGCAAGAGACCCAGTACTTC. It is translated as CSVAGLGGSQETQYF.

The chain carries TRBV6-6 and TRBJ1-2, with 9 bases that match TRBD1. The CDR3 has 14 amino acids. CDR1 and CDR2 from the germline V gene are MNHNY and SVGAGI (reference sequence). The V gene end was trimmed by 5 bases and the J gene end by 5 bases; junction bases not matched to a gene: 6. CDR3 region: CASSTGQGRYGYTF. The CDR3 nucleotides read TGTGCCAGCAGTACCGGACAGGGGAGATATGGCTACACCTTC.

The table lists this clone with a few counts. V and J are TRBV6-5 and TRBJ2-7, with D possibly being TRBD1 (5 bases). Trimming pared 8 bases from V and 2 bases from J, leaving 10 bases between. Germline CDR1 is MNHEY and CDR2 is SVGAGI. The CDR3 spans 12 residues. CDR3 nucleotide sequence: TGTGCCAGCGGACACCCACCCTACGAGCAGTACTTC. Its protein is CASGHPPYEQYF.

The rearrangement links TRBV15 to TRBJ1-2, with D tentatively TRBD1 (6 bases). The ends were cut back, 0 bases at V and 2 bases at J, with 10 bases in the middle. Germline V gives CDR1 LNHNV, CDR2 YYDKDF (reference sequence). The CDR3 is 15 residues long. The CDR3 nucleotides are TGTGCCACCAGCAGAGATGGGGGCGGGAACTATGGCTACACCTTC. Its translation is CATSRDGGGNYGYTF.

The chain joins TRBV6-6 to TRBJ1-1; TRBD1 aligns across 9 bases. The CDR3 covers 13 residues. Per germline, CDR1 MNHNY and CDR2 SVGAGI (reference sequence). The V segment lost 6 bases and the J segment 13 bases; nucleotides outside the gene matches: 12. DNA of the CDR3: TGTGCCAGCAGCGTTCTCCGGGACAGGGCTGATTTCTTT. It translates to CASSVLRDRADFF.

V gene TRBV2 combines with J gene TRBJ2-2, with D perhaps matching TRBD1 (5 bases). V dropped 3 bases and J dropped 3 bases, with 8 bases sitting between them. There are 14 residues in the CDR3. Germline CDR1 and CDR2: SNHLY and FYNNEI. CDR3: CASSETDDTGELFF. Written as DNA, the CDR3 is TGTGCCAGCAGTGAGACAGATGACACCGGGGAGCTGTTTTTT.

The chain employs TRBV27 and TRBJ2-2; 8 nucleotides match TRBD1. J gave up 7 bases and V 5 bases, and 9 bases lay outside the gene matches. Germline V gene data show CDR1 as MNHEY and CDR2 as SMNVEV (reference sequence). This CDR3 contains 15 residues. The DNA for the CDR3 is TGTGCCAGCAGTGTCCGGTACAGGGGGTACGGGGAGCTGTTTTTT. Translation: CASSVRYRGYGELFF.

This clone has a single count. The V gene is TRBV9, the J gene TRBJ2-2; D remains unclear. This CDR3 contains 13 residues. Germline CDR1 is SGDLS and CDR2 is YYNGEE. V was trimmed by 3 bases and J by 5 bases, leaving 8 bases between them. This chain's CDR3 is CASSGATTGELFF. The CDR3, as DNA: TGTGCCAGCAGCGGAGCGACGACCGGGGAGCTGTTTTTT.

The CDR3 DNA reads as TGTGCCAGCAGCTCGGACGGCGGGTCGAACGAGCAGTACTTC. This sequence encodes CASSSDGGSNEQYF. This chain joins TRBV7-2 and TRBJ2-7, with a tentative D call TRBD2 (5 bases). Germline V CDR1 and CDR2: SGHTA, FQGNSA. The CDR3 totals 14 residues. The V gene lost 4 bases and the J gene lost 5 bases, with 15 bases spanning the gap.

The V gene is TRBV7-3, the J gene TRBJ2-2; a possible D gene is TRBD2 (6 bases). Trimming removed 3 bases from V and 2 bases from J, with 10 bases in between. The CDR3 has 15 amino acids. Germline V gives CDR1 SGHTA, CDR2 FQGTGA. CDR3 in amino acids: CASSLRLDNTGELFF. For the CDR3, the DNA is TGTGCCAGCAGCTTGAGACTAGATAACACCGGGGAGCTGTTTTTT.

This rearrangement joins TRBV9 to TRBJ2-1; 7 nucleotides align to TRBD2. The germline CDR1 and CDR2 sequences are SGDLS and YYNGEE. The CDR3 length is 15 residues. The trim removed 0 bases at V and 8 bases at J, leaving 8 bases unmatched. DNA of the CDR3: TGTGCCAGCAGCGTAGTTGCGGGAGAGTGGGATGAGCAGTTCTTC. The encoded protein is CASSVVAGEWDEQFF.

The chain carries TRBV27 and TRBJ2-7, with D possibly matching TRBD2 (6 bases). Between the trimmed V and J ends, which lost 6 bases and 3 bases, there was a span of 9 bases. There are 12 residues in the CDR3. Germline-derived CDR1 and CDR2 are MNHEY and SMNVEV (reference sequence). For the CDR3, the DNA is TGTGCCAGCAGGTCCGGGGGCTACGAGCAGTACTTC. This codes for CASRSGGYEQYF.

The V call is TRBV10-3, the J call TRBJ2-5, with D possibly being TRBD1 (6 bases). Trimming removed 4 bases from V and 4 bases from J, with 7 bases in between. The length of the CDR3 is 12 residues. Germline V gene lookup returns CDR1 ENHRY and CDR2 SYGVKD. CDR3 sequence reads: CAISVGGETQYF. Here the CDR3 DNA reads TGTGCCATCAGTGTAGGGGGAGAGACCCAGTACTTC.

The genes are TRBV27 and TRBJ2-1; the match to TRBD2 covers 13 bases. This CDR3 is 16 amino acids long. CDR1 MNHEY and CDR2 SMNVEV come from the germline V gene (reference sequence). Losses at the gene ends were 2 bases for V and 7 bases for J; bases not matched to a gene: 5. The CDR3 region is CASSLGGLAGANEQFF. CDR3 in DNA: TGTGCCAGCAGTTTAGGCGGACTAGCGGGAGCTAATGAGCAGTTCTTC.

This clone occurred a few times. The chain uses TRBV4-2 and TRBJ2-4; 14 bases fit TRBD2. V was pared by 4 bases and J by 6 bases, with 11 bases of the junction left unmatched. The germline V gene has CDR1 LGHNA and CDR2 YNFKEQ. The CDR3 loop spans 18 amino acids. CDR3 sequence reads: CASSPPGTSGSGGNIQYF. The DNA for the CDR3 is TGTGCCAGCAGCCCCCCCGGGACTAGCGGGAGCGGGGGAAACATTCAGTACTTC.

This clone appeared a single time. The genes are TRBV25-1 and TRBJ1-1; the D gene is possibly TRBD1 (5 bases). The germline V gene has CDR1 MGHDK and CDR2 SYGVNS. The V end lost 10 bases, the J end lost 0 bases, and 12 bases lay between the germline ends. This CDR3 spans 13 amino acids. CDR3 sequence: CATLGPLNTEAFF. The CDR3 coding sequence is TGTGCCACCCTGGGGCCCCTGAACACTGAAGCTTTCTTT. The variable domain in full, completed from reference TRBV25-1 and TRBJ1-1, reads EADIYQTPRYLVIGTGKKITLECSQTMGHDKMYWYQQDPGMELHLIHYSYGVNSTEKGDLSSESTVSRIRTEHFPLTLESARPSHTSQYLCATLGPLNTEAFFGQGTRLTVV.

V and J are TRBV15 and TRBJ2-2; 12 nucleotides match TRBD2. The trim removed 4 bases at V and 7 bases at J, leaving 13 bases unmatched. CDR1 and CDR2 from the germline V gene are LNHNV and YYDKDF (reference sequence). The CDR3 loop spans 18 amino acids. The CDR3 DNA reads as TGTGCCACCAGCAAACCGGGACTAGCGGGCCCCGGCGGCGGGGAGCTGTTTTTT. It yields the protein CATSKPGLAGPGGGELFF.

The rearrangement links TRBV29-1 to TRBJ1-3, with D possibly matching TRBD1 (5 bases). CDR1 and CDR2 (germline): SQVTM, ANQGSEA. V lost 2 bases and J 3 bases, leaving 8 bases between the germline ends. This CDR3 comprises 13 residues. CDR3 amino acids: CSVEQTVGNTIYF. CDR3 DNA sequence: TGCAGCGTTGAACAGACAGTTGGAAACACCATATATTTT.

At least ten counts were recorded for this clone. The chain couples TRBV9 to TRBJ1-1; a weak D match, TRBD1 (5 bases). The germline CDR1 and CDR2 sequences are SGDLS and YYNGEE. The CDR3 contains 17 residues. Trimming pared 4 bases from V and 3 bases from J, leaving 22 bases between. The CDR3 is CASSPGGEGRWDTEAFF. The CDR3 DNA reads as TGTGCCAGCAGCCCCGGGGGAGAGGGGCGCTGGGACACTGAAGCTTTCTTT.